This paragraph covers one T cell receptor (beta chain) sequence. The CDR3 is 14 residues long. V lost 8 bases to trimming and J lost 0 bases, with 13 bases between them. Per the germline V gene, CDR1 is MDHEN and CDR2 is SYDVKM. This sample is part of a study of cytomegalovirus exposure and HLA in healthy donors. Primers included in the PCR were 60 Vbeta and 13 Jbeta primers. Produced via immunoSEQ multiplex PCR; TCRdb's table is partial and in-frame only. The sample shows under 140,000 clones, about 80% of them seen only once. Healthy donors of bone marrow made up the group. The chain uses TRBV28 and TRBJ1-1; tentative D call: TRBD1 (5 bases). This sequence originates from a woman aged 55-75 years in good health and CMV-seropositive. Sequenced input: PBMCs. The CDR3 DNA sequence: TGTGCCAGCGGGGCAGGAACCATGAACACTGAAGCTTTCTTT. Residues: CASGAGTMNTEAFF. Together with reference TRBV28 and TRBJ1-1, the CDR3 gives the full variable domain: DVKVTQSSRYLVKRTGEKVFLECVQDMDHENMFWYRQDPGLGLRLIYFSYDVKMKEKGDIPEGYSVSREKKERFSLILESASTNQTSMYLCASGAGTMNTEAFFGQGTRLTVV.